Listed below are T cell receptor beta chains from one sample, sequenced in a study of regulatory T cells in long-lasting Graves disease. TCRdb independently ran MiXCR on the multiplex PCR reads; one entry per CDR3 protein. The sample holds roughly 510,000 distinct CDR3 sequences, about 16% seen once. These records were also assigned to another study, of T cells in Graves' hyperthyroidism and ophthalmopathy.

The sequences come from peripheral blood mononuclear cells (PBMCs), collected at new diagnosis, from a patient treated with antithyroid drugs. The receptors shown here come from a man between 18 and 35 years old with Graves disease. Both conserved end residues are trimmed from each CDR3. Fields, in order: clone size, V gene, CDR3 protein. Clone size is shown for a subset of rows, as once, few, many or a class of expanded clone.

clone_size: many; v_call: TRBV2; cdr3_aa: ASSEDGMGVSEQY
clone_size: -; v_call: TRBV7-9; cdr3_aa: ASSIPTSGSYEQY
clone_size: -; v_call: TRBV20-1; cdr3_aa: SARDHADRGGGDEQY
clone_size: many; v_call: TRBV20-1; cdr3_aa: SARAQYRGEQY
clone_size: -; v_call: TRBV30; cdr3_aa: AWSVGLGGSEQF
clone_size: many; v_call: TRBV12-3/TRBV12-4; cdr3_aa: ASSVAGGGTEAF
clone_size: -; v_call: TRBV11-1; cdr3_aa: ASRRDRETGELV
clone_size: -; v_call: TRBV6-1; cdr3_aa: ASTPGTGGMGEQF
clone_size: -; v_call: TRBV28; cdr3_aa: ASSLWQAGGQPQH
clone_size: few; v_call: TRBV11-2; cdr3_aa: ASSLLTANSYEQY
clone_size: many; v_call: TRBV11-2; cdr3_aa: ASSGTSGRAPNEQF
clone_size: -; v_call: TRBV4-1; cdr3_aa: ASSQDFSSYSPLH
clone_size: few; v_call: TRBV7-9; cdr3_aa: ASSEDGPQQHYGYT
clone_size: many; v_call: TRBV11-2; cdr3_aa: ASSRLAGGPATQY
clone_size: -; v_call: TRBV27; cdr3_aa: ASSPRDMYYEQY
clone_size: many; v_call: TRBV28; cdr3_aa: ASSSGTLITDTQY
clone_size: once; v_call: TRBV10-3; cdr3_aa: AISSTSGSTDTQY
clone_size: -; v_call: TRBV29-1; cdr3_aa: SATRGPQNTYEQY
clone_size: many; v_call: TRBV20-1; cdr3_aa: SATPDSNQPQH
clone_size: -; v_call: TRBV28; cdr3_aa: ASSLWGAQGDKLF